Below, 21 T cell receptor beta chains from the same sample are listed, as sequenced in a study of OX40 agonist ivuxolimab in advanced cancers. Clones were read by immunoSEQ multiplex PCR, and TCRdb kept only the in-frame ones, dropping some. The data contain tens of thousands of clones, approximately 80% of them singletons. The sample consisted of CD4+ or CD8+ T cells sorted from blood, taken in a trial of the OX40 agonist ivuxolimab. All receptors derive from an adult with an advanced solid tumor such as melanoma, head and neck, liver or kidney cancer.

This sequence joins TRBV4-1 and TRBJ1-2; perhaps TRBD1 as D (6 bases). CDR3 length: 20 amino acids. Germline CDR1 is MGHRA and CDR2 is YSYEKL. Trimming stripped 1 base from V and 2 bases from J, with 26 bases between. The CDR3 DNA sequence: TGCGCCAGCAGCCAAGTCCTCCGCTCGGGGGCCCGACCCCTGAACTATGGCTACACCTTC. Residues: CASSQVLRSGARPLNYGYTF.

The chain combines TRBV6-5 with TRBJ2-7; the D gene could be TRBD1 or TRBD2 (6 bases each). This CDR3 spans 16 amino acids. From germline, CDR1 is MNHEY and CDR2 SVGAGI. The V and J ends lost 0 bases and 3 bases respectively, with 15 bases between them. CDR3 amino acids: CASSYSRPGAVYEQYF. CDR3 nucleotide sequence: TGTGCCAGCAGTTACTCGAGGCCGGGGGCCGTCTACGAGCAGTACTTC.

The genes are TRBV7-9 and TRBJ2-7; D perhaps matches TRBD2 (5 bases). CDR3 length: 14 residues. Germline assignment: CDR1 SEHNR and CDR2 FQNEAQ (reference sequence). The V end lost 5 bases, the J end lost 1 base, and 12 bases lay between the germline ends. The CDR3 bases are TGTGCCAGCAGCCTTAAGGGCGGGTCCTACGAGCAGTACTTC. It encodes CASSLKGGSYEQYF.

This rearrangement joins TRBV5-8 to TRBJ2-3, with D perhaps matching TRBD2 (6 bases). Germline values: CDR1 SGHTS, CDR2 YDEGEE. V was shortened by 2 bases and J by 1 base, with 11 bases between the two germline ends. This CDR3 is 15 amino acids long. For the CDR3, the DNA is TGTGCCAGCAGCTTCATCCAGCGGGGCACAGATACGCAGTATTTT. Encoded protein: CASSFIQRGTDTQYF.

The V and J genes are TRBV7-8 and TRBJ1-1, with D possibly matching TRBD1 (5 bases). Germline CDR1 is SGHVS and CDR2 is FQNEAQ. The CDR3 runs 15 residues. Trimming removed 5 bases at V and 0 bases at J, with 13 bases between. The chain's CDR3 is CASSAVSGMNTEAFF. CDR3 DNA: TGTGCCAGCAGCGCAGTGTCAGGGATGAACACTGAAGCTTTCTTT.

The V gene is TRBV4-2, the J gene TRBJ1-2; unclear D gene. The germline CDR1 and CDR2 sequences are LGHNA and YNFKEQ. The CDR3 length is 14 residues. V dropped 0 bases and J dropped 7 bases, with 12 bases sitting between them. This CDR3 is CASSQELGIVGYTF. The CDR3 nucleotides are TGTGCCAGCAGCCAAGAACTAGGGATCGTTGGCTACACCTTC.

Only a few counts were recorded for this clone. The chain is built from TRBV7-9 and TRBJ2-1; 7 bases align to TRBD1. The CDR3 covers 15 residues. V lost 1 base and J lost 9; bases outside the gene matches: 9. The germline gives CDR1 SEHNR, CDR2 FQNEAQ (reference sequence). The DNA for the CDR3 is TGTGCCAGCAGCTTAGGTGACAGGGCCCCCACTGAGCAGTTCTTC. It translates to CASSLGDRAPTEQFF.

CDR3 in DNA: TGCGCCAGCAGCAAAGCGGGGGCGCTCACAGATACGCAGTATTTT. Its protein is CASSKAGALTDTQYF. V gene TRBV5-1 combines with J gene TRBJ2-3; 8 bases are shared with TRBD2. Trimming removed 4 bases from V and 2 bases from J; junction bases left unmatched: 6. This CDR3 region has 15 residues. Germline CDR1 and CDR2: SGHRS and YFSETQ.

This chain uses TRBV5-4 with TRBJ2-1, with D possibly being TRBD1 or TRBD2 (5 bases each). The germline V and J ends were trimmed by 0 bases and 5 bases, with 12 bases remaining between them. This CDR3 has 15 residues. The germline gives CDR1 SGHNT, CDR2 YYREEE (reference sequence). The CDR3 reads CASSLGDASHNEQFF. The CDR3 DNA reads as TGTGCCAGCAGCTTGGGGGACGCTTCTCACAATGAGCAGTTCTTC.

V gene TRBV2 combines with J gene TRBJ2-1; TRBD2 matches 11 bases. The V gene end was trimmed by 3 bases and the J gene end by 4 bases; junction bases not matched to a gene: 5. The germline V gene has CDR1 SNHLY and CDR2 FYNNEI. The CDR3 extends over 16 amino acids. The CDR3 DNA sequence: TGTGCCAGCAGTGACACTAGCGGGGGAGTTTACAATGAGCAGTTCTTC. The encoded protein is CASSDTSGGVYNEQFF.

The chain couples TRBV5-1 to TRBJ2-3; D possibly matches TRBD1 or TRBD2 (5 bases each). V lost 0 bases, J lost 3 bases, and 11 bases lay in between. The germline V gene has CDR1 SGHRS and CDR2 YFSETQ. This CDR3 has 15 residues. The CDR3 DNA is TGCGCCAGCAGCTTGGCCGTGGGGGTAACAGATACGCAGTATTTT. Translation gives CASSLAVGVTDTQYF.

The chain employs TRBV27 and TRBJ1-2, with 8 bases identical to TRBD1. The J segment lost 0 bases and the V segment lost 4 bases, leaving 4 bases of the junction unmatched. The CDR3 is made up of 15 amino acids. The germline gives CDR1 MNHEY, CDR2 SMNVEV (reference sequence). The CDR3 nucleotides are TGTGCCAGCAGTTCCAGGGGGCCTTCTAACTATGGCTACACCTTC. It yields the protein CASSSRGPSNYGYTF.

V usage is TRBV11-2 and J usage is TRBJ2-1, with TRBD1 matching over 7 bases. Trimming took 5 bases from V and 4 from J; bases not matched to a gene: 17. Germline assignment: CDR1 SGHAT and CDR2 FQNNGV. The CDR3 is 18 amino acids. The CDR3 is CASSPPGSQGSRYNEQFF. In DNA, the CDR3 is TGTGCCAGCAGCCCGCCGGGGTCACAGGGGTCTAGGTACAATGAGCAGTTCTTC.

About this clone: The sample carries other DNA sequences with the same CDR3. The rearrangement links TRBV7-9 to TRBJ2-7, with a possible D match to TRBD2 (5 bases). The germline V gene has CDR1 SEHNR and CDR2 FQNEAQ (reference sequence). This CDR3 contains 14 residues. V shed 5 bases and J shed 8 bases, with 19 bases lying between them. The CDR3 DNA follows: TGTGCCAGCAGCCCGGGAACCGACAATACGAAGCAGTACTTC. Translated: CASSPGTDNTKQYF.

The rearrangement uses TRBV27 and TRBJ2-1, with 10 bases fitting TRBD2. The CDR3 is made up of 17 amino acids. In germline, CDR1 is MNHEY, CDR2 SMNVEV (reference sequence). J lost 2 bases, V lost 6 bases, and 10 bases had no gene match. The CDR3 here is CASSTSLAGVAYNEQFF. The CDR3 nucleotides are TGTGCCAGCAGCACCTCGCTAGCGGGGGTGGCCTACAATGAGCAGTTCTTC.

The CDR3 DNA sequence: TGTGCCAGCAGCTTATCTATAGAGGGCTACGAGCAGTACTTC. This gives the protein CASSLSIEGYEQYF. This chain uses TRBV7-8 with TRBJ2-7; a possible D gene is TRBD2 (5 bases). The CDR3 covers 14 residues. Between the trimmed V and J ends, which lost 2 bases and 3 bases, there was a span of 11 bases. Germline CDR1 reads SGHVS; CDR2 reads FQNEAQ.

This sequence joins TRBV7-6 and TRBJ2-1, with 8 bases that match TRBD2. Losses at the gene ends were 2 bases for V and 8 bases for J; bases not matched to a gene: 5. Germline V gene sequence: CDR1 SGHVS, CDR2 FNYEAQ. CDR3 length: 14 amino acids. CDR3 nucleotides: TGTGCCAGCAGCTTATCGGGGGGGTCGGATGAGCAGTTCTTC. Encoded protein: CASSLSGGSDEQFF.

CDR3 nucleotides: TGTGCCAGCAGCGTCCAGGGGGGGACTGAAGCTTTCTTT. This sequence encodes CASSVQGGTEAFF. This rearrangement joins TRBV9 to TRBJ1-1; 7 bases are a match to TRBD1. Germline V gene lookup returns CDR1 SGDLS and CDR2 YYNGEE. The CDR3 covers 13 residues. After removal of 2 bases from V and 5 bases from J, the junction contained 3 bases not matched to a gene.

The chain joins TRBV18 to TRBJ2-3; D ambiguous. The CDR3 sequence is 14 residues long. V gave up 5 bases and J gave up 2 bases, with 11 bases separating them. The germline CDR1 and CDR2 sequences are KGHSH and LQKENI. Written as DNA, the CDR3 is TGTGCCAGCTCAACCGGCGCAGTCACAGATACGCAGTATTTT. This sequence encodes CASSTGAVTDTQYF.

This CDR3 is CASEGGIVGNEQFF. DNA for the CDR3: TGTGCCAGCGAGGGGGGGATTGTTGGCAATGAGCAGTTCTTC. This rearrangement joins TRBV19 to TRBJ2-1; weak D call: TRBD2 (7 bases). CDR1 and CDR2 from the germline V gene are LNHDA and SQIVND (reference sequence). The CDR3 is 14 amino acids. V was trimmed by 9 bases and J by 6 bases, leaving 18 bases between them.

The chain has TRBV7-2 and TRBJ1-1; no definite D call. The V end lost 1 base, the J end lost 0 bases, and 9 bases lay between the germline ends. Germline V gene sequence: CDR1 SGHTA, CDR2 FQGNSA. There are 15 residues in the CDR3. The CDR3 sequence is CASSLGPLVNTEAFF. CDR3 DNA: TGTGCCAGCAGCTTAGGGCCCCTCGTGAACACTGAAGCTTTCTTT.